The 17 T cell receptor beta chains in this list originate from one sample, sequenced in a study of blood T cell repertoires in COVID-19. Some clones are missing from TCRdb's copy, which holds only in-frame ones; the method was immunoSEQ multiplex PCR. The table records around 310,000 clones, about nine tenths of them present only once. Source material: peripheral blood. The receptor set was obtained from a woman aged 25 to 39 with COVID-19, enrolled during active disease.

The chain employs TRBV19 and TRBJ2-2; 12 bases match TRBD1. The germline V gene encodes CDR1 LNHDA and CDR2 SQIVND (reference sequence). V shed 6 bases, J shed 7 bases, and the junction held 12 bases outside the gene matches. CDR3 length equals 17 residues. The CDR3 is CASRPGQGARFVGELFF. In DNA form, the CDR3 reads TGTGCCAGTAGACCGGGACAGGGGGCAAGGTTCGTCGGGGAGCTGTTTTTT. Drawing the rest from reference TRBV19 and TRBJ2-2, the complete variable domain is DGGITQSPKYLFRKEGQNVTLSCEQNLNHDAMYWYRQDPGQGLRLIYYSQIVNDFQKGDIAEGYSVSREKKESFPLTVTSAQKNPTAFYLCASRPGQGARFVGELFFGEGSRLTVL.

This chain uses TRBV6-6 with TRBJ1-2, with TRBD1 matching 7 bases. Germline V gene sequence: CDR1 MNHNY, CDR2 SVGAGI (reference sequence). V gave up 3 bases and J gave up 7 bases; unmatched junction bases: 8. The CDR3 has 14 amino acids. CDR3 in DNA: TGTGCCAGCAGTTATACGAAGGGGGCTCGTGGCTACACCTTC. Residues: CASSYTKGARGYTF.

The V call is TRBV4-3, the J call TRBJ2-6; 7 positions match TRBD2. The CDR3 loop spans 18 amino acids. The germline V gene has CDR1 LGHNA and CDR2 YSLEER. With V trimmed by 0 bases and J by 4 bases, 9 bases remained unmatched. Here the CDR3 reads CASSQDYGRAGGANVLTF. DNA for the CDR3: TGCGCCAGCAGCCAAGATTATGGGAGGGCCGGCGGGGCCAACGTCCTGACTTTC.

The gene calls are TRBV19 and TRBJ1-2; 9 nucleotides line up with TRBD1. V was pared by 6 bases and J by 6 bases, with 11 bases of the junction left unmatched. The germline CDR1 and CDR2 sequences are LNHDA and SQIVND (reference sequence). This CDR3 is built from 15 residues. Here the CDR3 reads CASSRTGTGIDGYTF. In DNA, the CDR3 is TGTGCCAGTAGCAGAACCGGGACAGGGATCGATGGCTACACCTTC.

In this sample, this clone turned up once. CDR3 residues: CASSLVGQGGYGYTF. CDR3 in DNA: TGCGCCAGCAGCTTGGTGGGACAGGGTGGCTATGGCTACACCTTC. V and J are TRBV5-1 and TRBJ1-2; 9 bases agree with TRBD1. This CDR3 is 15 amino acids long. Trimming cost V 0 bases and J 4 bases; bases outside gene matches: 4. Looked up from germline, CDR1 is SGHRS and CDR2 is YFSETQ.

This clone was seen a single time. The chain is built from TRBV27 and TRBJ2-7; a weak D match, TRBD2 (5 bases). V lost 0 bases and J 3 bases, leaving 12 bases between the germline ends. Germline loops: CDR1 MNHEY, CDR2 SMNVEV (reference sequence). The CDR3 consists of 15 residues. CDR3 coding DNA: TGTGCCAGCAGTTTATCCGGGAACCACTTCTACGAGCAGTACTTC. Its translation is CASSLSGNHFYEQYF.

CDR3 amino acids: CASSPHPRQGQYLYEQYF. The CDR3 region has the DNA TGTGCCAGCAGCCCACACCCGAGACAGGGGCAATATCTCTACGAGCAGTACTTC. This chain joins TRBV4-2 and TRBJ2-7; 8 positions match TRBD1. Germline lookup yields CDR1 LGHNA and CDR2 YNFKEQ. This CDR3 region has 18 residues. Unmatched junction bases numbered 17, after V lost 4 bases and J lost 3 bases.

This chain links TRBV28 with TRBJ1-5; 9 nucleotides match TRBD1. Germline V gene sequence: CDR1 MDHEN, CDR2 SYDVKM. The CDR3 totals 13 residues. V lost 6 bases and J lost 6; bases outside the gene matches: 3. The CDR3 reads CASRGTGRQPQHF. CDR3 nucleotides: TGTGCCAGCAGGGGGACAGGGCGTCAGCCCCAGCATTTT.

This chain connects TRBV28 to TRBJ1-1; D gene ambiguous. CDR3 length equals 13 residues. Trimming left V 5 bases short and J 3 bases short, with 10 bases between. Germline V gives CDR1 MDHEN, CDR2 SYDVKM. The CDR3 nucleotides read TGTGCCAGCAGTCAAAACCGGGACACTGAAGCTTTCTTT. Its protein product is CASSQNRDTEAFF.

V is TRBV5-1 and J is TRBJ2-3; possible D gene TRBD2, 6 bases. The length of the CDR3 is 15 residues. Germline V gives CDR1 SGHRS, CDR2 YFSETQ. Trimming stripped 0 bases from V and 4 bases from J, with 12 bases between. The CDR3 bases are TGCGCCAGCAGCTTGGGGGCGGGGAACGCAGATACGCAGTATTTT. Translation gives CASSLGAGNADTQYF.

The chain is built from TRBV28 and TRBJ2-7; the D gene is possibly TRBD1 (7 bases). Germline-derived CDR1 and CDR2 are MDHEN and SYDVKM. The V and J ends lost 1 base and 5 bases respectively, with 12 bases between them. The CDR3 runs 14 residues. DNA for the CDR3: TGTGCCAGCAGTTTATTAGGAGGGGGCGACGAGCAGTACTTC. It specifies CASSLLGGGDEQYF.

The CDR3, as DNA: TGTGCCAGCAGCTTACGGGAGTTCTACGAGCAGTACTTC. Translated: CASSLREFYEQYF. The chain joins TRBV7-8 to TRBJ2-7; TRBD2 might be the D (6 bases). Trimming removed 2 bases from V and 3 bases from J, with 8 bases in between. This CDR3 has 13 residues. From germline, CDR1 is SGHVS and CDR2 FQNEAQ.

This chain joins TRBV6-4 and TRBJ2-3; a weak D match, TRBD1 (6 bases). Germline V gives CDR1 MRHNA, CDR2 SNTAGT. Between the trimmed V and J ends, which lost 7 bases and 4 bases, there was a span of 18 bases. The CDR3 is 15 amino acids. In nucleotides, the CDR3 is TGTGCCAGCAAACCCGACAGGATGAGTGCAGATACGCAGTATTTT. Its translation: CASKPDRMSADTQYF.

V is TRBV5-8 and J is TRBJ2-7; 11 nucleotides match TRBD2. The CDR3 extends over 15 amino acids. With 4 bases clipped from V and 5 bases from J, the junction kept 8 bases outside the gene matches. The germline V gene encodes CDR1 SGHTS and CDR2 YDEGEE. CDR3 nucleotides: TGTGCCAGCAGCCCGAGGACTAGCGGGTTCCACGAGCAGTACTTC. Translation: CASSPRTSGFHEQYF.

This chain connects TRBV7-2 to TRBJ1-2; tentative D call: TRBD1 (6 bases). V lost 7 bases and J 2 bases, leaving 14 bases between the germline ends. The length of the CDR3 is 14 residues. Germline V lookup: CDR1 SGHTA, CDR2 FQGNSA. This CDR3 reads CASNKQGSNYGYTF. In DNA, the CDR3 is TGTGCCAGCAACAAACAGGGTTCGAACTATGGCTACACCTTC.

The rearrangement links TRBV5-4 to TRBJ2-4, with a possible D match to TRBD1 (6 bases). The germline V gene encodes CDR1 SGHNT and CDR2 YYREEE (reference sequence). V dropped 0 bases and J dropped 5 bases, with 12 bases sitting between them. The CDR3 has 15 amino acids. The CDR3 sequence: CASSLVQGPQNIQYF. CDR3 coding DNA: TGTGCCAGCAGCTTGGTTCAGGGGCCCCAAAACATTCAGTACTTC.

The chain carries TRBV5-1 and TRBJ2-3, with 8 bases fitting TRBD1. The length of the CDR3 is 14 residues. J gave up 2 bases and V 5 bases, and 4 bases lay outside the gene matches. Per the germline V gene, CDR1 is SGHRS and CDR2 is YFSETQ. CDR3 in amino acids: CASSAGQVTDTQYF. As DNA, the CDR3 is TGCGCCAGCAGTGCGGGACAGGTCACAGATACGCAGTATTTT.